Given below is one T cell receptor (beta chain) in context. Its antigen has not been determined. The input lacks base qualities; no much larger clone sits a single base away. These data are taken from a study of T cell changes during pregnancy in multiple sclerosis (dated by TCRdb to 2018 to 2020). Looking at the study overall: Changes in the T cell repertoire over the course of pregnancy were examined in this study in women with multiple sclerosis.

The CDR3 covers 14 residues, taking in both the cysteine and the phenylalanine. The entry retains the CDR3 DNA only, 42 bases that are in frame from base 1. The junction carries 11 bases between V and J, which are trimmed by 2 bases and 6 bases respectively. From a lookup of the germline V gene (reference sequence), CDR1 and CDR2 are MNHEY and SMNVEV. The library was made by the immunoSEQ multiplex PCR assay. The table comes from immuneACCESS by way of TCRdb, which keeps in-frame sequences with V and J called. Part of the clones is missing from these tables; in studies checked, under half for an unresolved V gene and the rest for unknown reasons. The sample yields roughly 45,000 clones; 95% were counted once. The top ten constitute 5.5% to 6% of the sample.

The rearranged chain carries TRBV27 and TRBJ2-4, and possibly TRBD1, on 7 matching bases. Sample: CD8+ T cells from peripheral blood mononuclear cells, taken in the first trimester of pregnancy. The clonotype comes from a female donor with multiple sclerosis, enrolled in a pregnancy study. The nucleotide sequence reads as follows: TGTGCCAGCAGTTTAAGCCAGGGGGGAAACATTCAGTACTTC. Its product reads: CASSLSQGGNIQYF.